The 31 T cell receptor beta chains given below trace back to one sample, sequenced in a study of cytomegalovirus exposure and HLA in healthy donors. With 60 Vbeta and 13 Jbeta primers, the PCR was carried out. Produced via immunoSEQ multiplex PCR; TCRdb's table is partial and in-frame only. Of roughly 90,000 clones in the sample, about four fifths were seen once. Sequencing was performed on PBMCs. The receptors were gathered from a man aged 18 to 29 in good health and CMV-seronegative.

This sequence joins TRBV28 and TRBJ1-2; possible D gene TRBD1, 5 bases. Germline loops: CDR1 MDHEN, CDR2 SYDVKM. The CDR3 sequence is 17 residues long. The germline V and J ends were trimmed by 2 bases and 2 bases, with 18 bases remaining between them. The CDR3 sequence: CASSLRTLVLGNYGYTF. CDR3 sequence (DNA): TGTGCCAGCAGTTTACGGACACTGGTGCTCGGGAACTATGGCTACACCTTC.

This chain joins TRBV7-8 and TRBJ2-3; 10 bases are a match to TRBD2. The CDR3 has 16 residues. Losses at the gene ends were 3 bases for V and 1 base for J; bases not matched to a gene: 4. Germline lookup yields CDR1 SGHVS and CDR2 FQNEAQ. The CDR3, as DNA: TGTGCCAGCAGCTTGACCGGGACTAGCGGCACAGATACGCAGTATTTT. Translated: CASSLTGTSGTDTQYF.

The rearrangement links TRBV6-1 to TRBJ1-1; the match to TRBD1 covers 9 bases. The CDR3 length is 16 residues. V dropped 3 bases and J dropped 4; count of bases not matched to a gene: 9. Germline CDR1 reads MNHNS; CDR2 reads SASEGT. The CDR3 DNA reads TGTGCCAGCAGTGAGCCGGGACAGGGCGGTCGCACTGAAGCTTTCTTT. It translates to CASSEPGQGGRTEAFF.

The DNA of the CDR3 is TGTGCCAGCAGCCAAGCAGGGTACGTCCTGACTTTC. Encoded protein: CASSQAGYVLTF. The V call is TRBV14, the J call TRBJ2-6; D perhaps matches TRBD1 (5 bases). V dropped 1 base and J dropped 11 bases, with 6 bases sitting between them. This CDR3 has 12 amino acids. The germline CDR1 and CDR2 sequences are SGHDN and FVKESK.

This chain joins TRBV6-4 and TRBJ2-3, with 7 bases lining up with TRBD2. The V gene end was trimmed by 6 bases and the J gene end by 4 bases; junction bases not matched to a gene: 10. The CDR3 consists of 15 residues. Germline CDR1 and CDR2: MRHNA and SNTAGT. The chain's CDR3 is CASSNGAGAADTQYF. CDR3 nucleotides: TGTGCCAGCAGCAACGGGGCGGGAGCGGCAGATACGCAGTATTTT.

The chain carries TRBV7-9 and TRBJ1-2; D is unresolved. This CDR3 has 14 amino acids. V was clipped by 6 bases and J by 6 bases, with 17 bases between them. The germline V gene has CDR1 SEHNR and CDR2 FQNEAQ (reference sequence). CDR3 bases: TGTGCCAGCAGGTTTGTGGGAGGAGGAGATGGCTACACCTTC. Its protein is CASRFVGGGDGYTF.

The V call is TRBV28, the J call TRBJ1-2; 8 nucleotides agree with TRBD1. J was trimmed by 0 bases and V by 6 bases; bases with no gene match: 6. The CDR3 spans 15 residues. Germline V gene sequence: CDR1 MDHEN, CDR2 SYDVKM. This chain's CDR3 is CASRSEGQANYGYTF. CDR3 in DNA: TGTGCCAGCAGATCCGAGGGACAGGCTAACTATGGCTACACCTTC.

This clone was counted between two and nine times. V usage is TRBV6-5 and J usage is TRBJ1-2, with 7 bases fitting TRBD1. The CDR3 has 14 amino acids. Per the germline V gene, CDR1 is MNHEY and CDR2 is SVGAGI. V dropped 4 bases and J dropped 6; count of bases not matched to a gene: 8. CDR3 sequence (DNA): TGTGCCAGCAGTTTGCTACAGGGGAAAGATGGCTACACCTTC. Translated: CASSLLQGKDGYTF.

The V gene is TRBV10-3, the J gene TRBJ2-3, with 10 nucleotides matching TRBD2. There are 16 residues in the CDR3. Germline V gene lookup returns CDR1 ENHRY and CDR2 SYGVKD. The V segment lost 10 bases and the J segment 8 bases; nucleotides outside the gene matches: 18. The CDR3 reads CATRSVSGRALGTQYF. DNA of the CDR3: TGTGCCACCAGAAGTGTCAGCGGGAGGGCCTTAGGTACGCAGTATTTT.

The J gene is TRBJ2-5, the V gene TRBV30, with D perhaps matching TRBD1 (5 bases). This CDR3 has 14 residues. Trimming shortened V by 0 bases and J by 5 bases, and 13 bases separated the two germline ends. CDR1 and CDR2 (germline): GTSNPN, SVGIG (reference sequence). This CDR3 reads CAWSVILGLETQYF. The CDR3 bases are TGTGCCTGGAGTGTTATCTTGGGGCTTGAGACCCAGTACTTC.

The chain joins TRBV4-1 to TRBJ2-7, with 9 bases fitting TRBD2. The CDR3 has 15 amino acids. The junction had 5 bases not matched to a gene; V was cut back by 3 bases and J by 2 bases. Germline CDR1 and CDR2: MGHRA and YSYEKL. For the CDR3, the DNA is TGCGCCAGCAGCCACGGAGGACTAGCGCCCTACGAGCAGTACTTC. Translated, it gives CASSHGGLAPYEQYF.

The rearrangement uses TRBV7-9 and TRBJ1-5, with 7 bases that match TRBD1. Germline V CDR1 and CDR2: SEHNR, FQNEAQ (reference sequence). Germline trimming cut 1 base from V and 0 bases from J; bases unmatched to any gene: 12. CDR3 size: 19 residues. CDR3 bases: TGTGCCAGCAGCTTAGGCGAAGGAGGGGGCGCCTTTAGCAATCAGCCCCAGCATTTT. This codes for CASSLGEGGGAFSNQPQHF.

The gene calls are TRBV29-1 and TRBJ2-3, with 14 bases lining up with TRBD2. CDR1 is SQVTM, CDR2 ANQGSEA, per germline. V trimming: 6 bases; J trimming: 6 bases; junction bases outside the gene matches: 14. The CDR3 consists of 17 residues. CDR3 residues: CSVRGTGTSGRTDTQYF. The CDR3 bases are TGCAGCGTCCGAGGGACCGGGACTAGCGGGAGAACCGATACGCAGTATTTT.

This chain uses TRBV2 with TRBJ1-5; D unclear. Germline-derived CDR1 and CDR2 are SNHLY and FYNNEI. Trimming removed 6 bases at V and 0 bases at J, with 15 bases between. The CDR3 covers 16 residues. In DNA form, the CDR3 reads TGTGCCAGCAGCGTGGCGGACGACTATAGCAATCAGCCCCAGCATTTT. It codes for CASSVADDYSNQPQHF.

This chain connects TRBV5-4 to TRBJ2-3; D ambiguous. Trimming took 0 bases from V and 3 from J, leaving 11 bases between them. Germline loops: CDR1 SGHNT, CDR2 YYREEE (reference sequence). The CDR3 runs 15 residues. The CDR3 coding sequence is TGTGCCAGCAGCTTGGCGTCCGGAGTAACAGATACGCAGTATTTT. Amino acids: CASSLASGVTDTQYF.

This chain connects TRBV13 to TRBJ2-7; 7 bases align to TRBD2. This CDR3 region has 16 residues. Germline CDR1 reads PRHDT; CDR2 reads FYEKMQ (reference sequence). J lost 1 base, V lost 4 bases, and 10 bases had no gene match. The CDR3 is CASSWAAGDSSYEQYF. The CDR3 bases are TGTGCCAGCAGCTGGGCGGCGGGAGATTCATCCTACGAGCAGTACTTC.

V usage is TRBV16 and J usage is TRBJ1-2; 8 positions match TRBD1. CDR1 is KGHSY and CDR2 is FQNENV in the germline V gene. CDR3 length equals 12 residues. Trimming cost V 6 bases and J 7 bases; bases outside gene matches: 4. The CDR3 is CASSPDRGGYTF. CDR3 coding DNA: TGTGCCAGCAGTCCTGACAGGGGTGGCTACACCTTC.

J is TRBJ2-7 and V is TRBV14; tentative D call: TRBD2 (7 bases). Trimming shortened V by 6 bases and J by 2 bases, and 11 bases separated the two germline ends. The length of the CDR3 is 13 residues. Germline-derived CDR1 and CDR2 are SGHDN and FVKESK. The CDR3 DNA reads TGTGCCAGCAGTCGGGGGGACACCTACGAGCAGTACTTC. It specifies CASSRGDTYEQYF. Full variable domain (rest looked up from reference TRBV14 and TRBJ2-7): EAGVTQFPSHSVIEKGQTVTLRCDPISGHDNLYWYRRVMGKEIKFLLHFVKESKQDESGMPNNRFLAERTGGTYSTLKVQPAELEDSGVYFCASSRGDTYEQYFGPGTRLTVT.

Concerning this clone: The junction does not match germline at one end; this may be a read error. The chain has TRBV6-1 and TRBJ1-1; D unclear. This CDR3 is 13 amino acids long. Germline V lookup: CDR1 MNHNS, CDR2 SASEGT. The CDR3 nucleotides are TGTGCCAGCGGTGAGGGAGCCAACACTGAAGCTTTCTTT. Translation gives CASGEGANTEAFF.

The J gene is TRBJ2-3, the V gene TRBV30; TRBD2 agrees at 10 bases. Trimming removed 0 bases from V and 3 bases from J; junction bases left unmatched: 12. The germline V gene has CDR1 GTSNPN and CDR2 SVGIG (reference sequence). The CDR3 extends over 18 amino acids. CDR3 loop: CAWSVRLAGVGRTDTQYF. DNA for the CDR3: TGTGCCTGGAGTGTAAGGCTAGCGGGAGTCGGCCGGACAGATACGCAGTATTTT.

The chain is built from TRBV19 and TRBJ2-3, with TRBD1 identical over 9 bases. The CDR3 runs 15 residues. Germline V gene data show CDR1 as LNHDA and CDR2 as SQIVND (reference sequence). V was pared by 5 bases and J by 5 bases, with 8 bases of the junction left unmatched. The CDR3 sequence is CASSVSQGAGDTQYF. The DNA of the CDR3 is TGTGCCAGTAGTGTATCACAGGGGGCGGGAGATACGCAGTATTTT.

The chain couples TRBV30 to TRBJ1-2; the D gene is possibly TRBD1 (5 bases). Germline values: CDR1 GTSNPN, CDR2 SVGIG (reference sequence). The V and J ends lost 2 bases and 7 bases respectively, with 8 bases between them. This CDR3 is 11 amino acids long. The CDR3 DNA sequence: TGTGCCTGGAGTACGGGGGTTGGCTACACCTTC. This codes for CAWSTGVGYTF.

V is TRBV7-6 and J is TRBJ2-6, with 16 bases aligning to TRBD2. This CDR3 spans 19 amino acids. Trimming at V came to 4 bases and at J to 3 bases, leaving 6 bases not matched to a gene. Germline V gives CDR1 SGHVS, CDR2 FNYEAQ. CDR3 loop: CASSSGTSGRAYGANVLTF. The CDR3 bases are TGTGCCAGCAGCTCGGGGACTAGCGGGAGGGCCTATGGGGCCAACGTCCTGACTTTC.

This chain links TRBV7-9 with TRBJ1-2, with D perhaps TRBD1 (6 bases). The V and J ends lost 6 bases and 0 bases respectively, with 14 bases between them. The length of the CDR3 is 15 residues. CDR1 is SEHNR and CDR2 is FQNEAQ in the germline V gene (reference sequence). In nucleotides, the CDR3 is TGTGCCAGCAGAGTGGAGGGGGGGGCTAACTATGGCTACACCTTC. Protein sequence: CASRVEGGANYGYTF.

The chain carries TRBV5-6 and TRBJ2-1, with D tentatively TRBD2 (7 bases). With 2 bases removed from V and 6 bases from J, the gap between germline ends came to 21 bases. In germline, CDR1 is SGHDT, CDR2 YYEEEE. This CDR3 has 17 residues. CDR3 coding DNA: TGTGCCAGCAGCTTTGTTAGGGGGGGCTACCGGACCAATGAGCAGTTCTTC. Translation: CASSFVRGGYRTNEQFF.

The rearrangement joins TRBV10-2 to TRBJ2-7; TRBD1 agrees at 10 bases. V shed 3 bases, J shed 2 bases, and the junction held 4 bases outside the gene matches. The CDR3 totals 15 residues. The germline gives CDR1 WSHSY, CDR2 SAAADI. The CDR3 reads CASSDTGTGAYEQYF. CDR3 nucleotide sequence: TGCGCCAGCAGTGATACCGGGACAGGGGCCTACGAGCAGTACTTC.

This clone was counted a few times. This chain connects TRBV7-6 to TRBJ2-7, with 8 bases lining up with TRBD1. The CDR3 has 13 residues. V dropped 0 bases and J dropped 6; count of bases not matched to a gene: 1. Germline-derived CDR1 and CDR2 are SGHVS and FNYEAQ. The CDR3 spells CASSLAQGAEQYF. CDR3 coding DNA: TGTGCCAGCAGCTTAGCGCAGGGGGCCGAGCAGTACTTC. The variable domain in full, completed from reference TRBV7-6 and TRBJ2-7, reads GAGVSQSPRYKVTKRGQDVALRCDPISGHVSLYWYRQALGQGPEFLTYFNYEAQQDKSGLPNDRFSAERPEGSISTLTIQRTEQRDSAMYRCASSLAQGAEQYFGPGTRLTVT.

The table lists this clone with a few counts. The chain is built from TRBV6-6 and TRBJ1-1; the match to TRBD1 covers 8 bases. The CDR3 spans 15 residues. Per the germline V gene, CDR1 is MNHNY and CDR2 is SVGAGI (reference sequence). J was trimmed by 9 bases and V by 0 bases; bases with no gene match: 9. The DNA of the CDR3 is TGTGCCAGCAGTTACTCTGGACAGGGCCAGAGAAAAGCTTTCTTT. This sequence encodes CASSYSGQGQRKAFF.

This chain links TRBV6-1 with TRBJ2-6; a possible D gene is TRBD1 (6 bases). There are 15 residues in the CDR3. Trimming stripped 6 bases from V and 0 bases from J, with 9 bases between. Germline V gene data show CDR1 as MNHNS and CDR2 as SASEGT. CDR3 amino acids: CASRGQFSGANVLTF. The CDR3 nucleotides are TGTGCCAGCAGAGGACAGTTCTCTGGGGCCAACGTCCTGACTTTC.

This clone has just one count. The chain joins TRBV27 to TRBJ1-1; no definite D call. V was cut by 4 bases and J by 1 base, with 7 bases left in between. There are 13 residues in the CDR3. The V gene's germline CDR1 is MNHEY and CDR2 SMNVEV (reference sequence). This chain's CDR3 is CASSYRRNTEAFF. The CDR3 nucleotides are TGTGCCAGCAGTTATCGCAGGAACACTGAAGCTTTCTTT.

This clone was seen a few times. The CDR3 DNA is TGCGCCAGCAGGACTAGCGGGACCGGGGAGCTGTTTTTT. Its translation: CASRTSGTGELFF. The chain uses TRBV10-1 and TRBJ2-2; 10 nucleotides line up with TRBD2. J gave up 5 bases and V 6 bases, and 0 bases lay outside the gene matches. In germline, CDR1 is WNHNN, CDR2 SYGVQD (reference sequence). The CDR3 has 13 residues.